The 19 T cell receptor beta chains listed next were all sequenced from one sample in a study of T-cell memory formation after mild COVID-19. TCRdb independently ran MiXCR on the 5' RACE reads; one entry per CDR3 protein. Here the sample spans roughly 560,000 distinct CDR3 sequences, around 20% being singletons. Source material: PBMCs or a T cell subset sorted from them (not recorded which). The receptor set was obtained from an adult woman who had mild COVID-19 (a few samples of this study predate the infection). Cell type and time point are not known.

The rearrangement joins TRBV12-3 or TRBV12-4 to TRBJ1-1, with a weak D call TRBD1 (6 bases). The V gene lost 5 bases and the J gene lost 1 base, with 14 bases spanning the gap. This CDR3 is 15 amino acids long. The CDR3 loop is CASSPRGGRNTEAFF. CDR3 nucleotides: TGTGCCAGCAGTCCTCGGGGGGGCAGGAACACTGAAGCTTTCTTT.

The table lists this clonotype with many counts. This sequence joins TRBV18 and TRBJ2-1, with 8 bases identical to TRBD1. Germline V CDR1 and CDR2: KGHSH, LQKENI. This CDR3 region has 15 residues. The ends lost 4 bases at V and 2 bases at J; junction bases unmatched: 4. Written as DNA, the CDR3 is TGTGCCAGCTCACGAGAGACAGGGGCCTACAATGAGCAGTTCTTC. The encoded protein is CASSRETGAYNEQFF.

The rearrangement joins TRBV27 to TRBJ1-5; 10 bases fit TRBD1. J was trimmed by 6 bases and V by 5 bases; bases with no gene match: 7. There are 15 residues in the CDR3. Looked up from germline, CDR1 is MNHEY and CDR2 is SMNVEV (reference sequence). CDR3 region: CASSGTDRGRQPQHF. DNA of the CDR3: TGTGCCAGCAGTGGCACTGACAGGGGGCGTCAGCCCCAGCATTTT.

The chain couples TRBV12-3 or TRBV12-4 to TRBJ2-2, with 7 positions matching TRBD2. This CDR3 spans 14 amino acids. With V trimmed by 10 bases and J by 3 bases, 8 bases remained unmatched. The CDR3 DNA sequence: TGTGCCACCATTAGGGCGGGGGACACCGGGGAGCTGTTTTTT. Its protein is CATIRAGDTGELFF.

The rearrangement joins TRBV20-1 to TRBJ1-2; TRBD1 might be the D (5 bases). The V and J ends lost 1 base and 4 bases respectively, with 10 bases between them. The V gene's germline CDR1 is DFQATT and CDR2 SNEGSKA (reference sequence). The CDR3 totals 13 residues. CDR3 in DNA: TGCAGTGCTAGAGGAACCAGGGCCTATGGCTACACCTTC. Protein sequence: CSARGTRAYGYTF.

V gene TRBV9 combines with J gene TRBJ2-2; 8 nucleotides agree with TRBD1. Germline CDR1 SGDLS, CDR2 YYNGEE. Germline trimming cut 3 bases from V and 0 bases from J; bases unmatched to any gene: 10. This CDR3 has 18 residues. CDR3 region: CASSGAGGYPANTGELFF. Written as DNA, the CDR3 is TGTGCCAGCAGCGGAGCAGGGGGCTACCCTGCGAACACCGGGGAGCTGTTTTTT.

This clonotype has a handful of counts. This sequence joins TRBV6-5 and TRBJ2-1, with 13 bases aligning to TRBD2. This CDR3 spans 18 amino acids. V trimming: 2 bases; J trimming: 10 bases; junction bases outside the gene matches: 14. Per the germline V gene, CDR1 is MNHEY and CDR2 is SVGAGI. The CDR3 region is CASSYGNPGTSGNNEQFF. The CDR3 nucleotides read TGTGCCAGCAGTTACGGGAACCCAGGGACTAGCGGGAATAACGAGCAGTTCTTC.

The genes are TRBV12-3 or TRBV12-4 and TRBJ1-1; D is unresolved. CDR3 size: 17 residues. The V end was cut by 5 bases, the J end by 7 bases, with 26 bases between. The CDR3 nucleotides read TGTGCCAGCAGTACGGGCCTAACCGTATATGGAAACGGTGAAGCTTTCTTT. Translating it yields CASSTGLTVYGNGEAFF.

This chain joins TRBV20-1 and TRBJ2-3; the D is unclear. This CDR3 contains 14 residues. The V gene lost 6 bases and the J gene lost 0 bases, with 13 bases spanning the gap. CDR1 DFQATT and CDR2 SNEGSKA come from the germline V gene (reference sequence). The CDR3 DNA follows: TGCAGTGCCAAGCGTTACATCAGCACAGATACGCAGTATTTT. Translated: CSAKRYISTDTQYF.

The V gene is TRBV30, the J gene TRBJ1-1; 7 positions agree with TRBD1. With 3 bases clipped from V and 1 base from J, the junction kept 8 bases outside the gene matches. This CDR3 spans 15 amino acids. Germline CDR1 and CDR2: GTSNPN and SVGIG (reference sequence). CDR3 in amino acids: CAWSFGTVKNTEAFF. CDR3 DNA sequence: TGTGCCTGGAGCTTCGGGACAGTCAAGAACACTGAAGCTTTCTTT. Full variable domain (remainder filled in from reference TRBV30 and TRBJ1-1): SQTIHQWPATLVQPVGSPLSLECTVEGTSNPNLYWYRQAAGRGLQLLFYSVGIGQISSEVPQNLSASRPQDRQFILSSKKLLLSDSGFYLCAWSFGTVKNTEAFFGQGTRLTVV.

This clonotype appeared a few times. The V gene is TRBV6-6, the J gene TRBJ1-6, with D unresolved. With 6 bases removed from V and 0 bases from J, the gap between germline ends came to 18 bases. There are 18 residues in the CDR3. CDR1 and CDR2 from the germline V gene are MNHNY and SVGAGI (reference sequence). The CDR3 region is CASSRPTDPSSYNSPLHF. CDR3 coding DNA: TGTGCCAGCAGCCGACCGACGGACCCTAGCTCCTATAATTCACCCCTCCACTTT.

The chain recombines TRBV6-5 with TRBJ1-4; 9 nucleotides align to TRBD1. This CDR3 is 15 amino acids long. V lost 5 bases and J lost 14; bases outside the gene matches: 15. CDR1 is MNHEY, CDR2 SVGAGI, per germline. The CDR3 coding sequence is TGTGCCAGCAGTCGGGCCGGGACAGGGATGGGACGGCTGTTTTTT. Translated: CASSRAGTGMGRLFF.

This chain joins TRBV7-3 and TRBJ1-2; tentative D call: TRBD1 (6 bases). The CDR3 has 13 residues. Trimming pared 5 bases from V and 2 bases from J, leaving 9 bases between. CDR1 and CDR2 (germline): SGHTA, FQGTGA. The CDR3 DNA sequence: TGTGCCAGCAGCGAGGACAGAAACTATGGCTACACCTTC. Residues: CASSEDRNYGYTF.

The gene calls are TRBV6-2 or TRBV6-3 and TRBJ2-7; TRBD1 agrees at 8 bases. This CDR3 region has 15 residues. In germline, CDR1 is MNHEY, CDR2 SVGEGT. V lost 5 bases and J lost 7; bases outside the gene matches: 13. The CDR3 loop is CASSKTGEPSGEQYF. The CDR3 bases are TGTGCCAGCAGTAAGACAGGGGAACCCTCCGGAGAGCAGTACTTC.

The V call is TRBV11-3, the J call TRBJ1-1; perhaps TRBD1 as D (5 bases). This CDR3 has 15 residues. V was pared by 6 bases and J by 0 bases, with 14 bases between. The germline CDR1 and CDR2 sequences are SGHNT and YENEEA. The CDR3 protein is CASRKNGRVNTEAFF. Here the CDR3 DNA reads TGTGCCAGCAGGAAAAATGGCAGGGTGAACACTGAAGCTTTCTTT.

J is TRBJ1-2 and V is TRBV14; D not resolved. The germline V gene encodes CDR1 SGHDN and CDR2 FVKESK. The CDR3 has 17 amino acids. V gave up 1 base and J gave up 5 bases, with 20 bases separating them. CDR3 in DNA: TGTGCCAGCAGCCAAGGCCTCGTGGTACCAGTCCAATATGGCTACACCTTC. The encoded protein is CASSQGLVVPVQYGYTF.

The table lists this clonotype with a few counts. V and J are TRBV7-9 and TRBJ2-7, with D tentatively TRBD1 (6 bases). Germline CDR1 reads SEHNR; CDR2 reads FQNEAQ (reference sequence). CDR3 length equals 16 residues. Trimming removed 7 bases at V and 1 base at J, with 20 bases between. The CDR3 spells CASTPLQGSQSYEQYF. For the CDR3, the DNA is TGTGCCAGCACCCCGTTACAGGGTAGTCAATCCTACGAGCAGTACTTC.

This chain connects TRBV7-2 to TRBJ2-5; D is undetermined. Deletions cut 5 bases from V and 4 bases from J, with 17 bases between. The CDR3 consists of 15 residues. Germline CDR1 is SGHTA and CDR2 is FQGNSA. CDR3 region: CASSATLARRETQYF. The CDR3 coding sequence is TGTGCCAGCAGCGCCACTTTGGCACGACGAGAGACCCAGTACTTC.

This clonotype was detected a few times. The CDR3 here is CSVAQDPNYGYTF. The CDR3 nucleotides are TGCAGCGTAGCACAGGATCCGAACTATGGCTACACCTTC. This chain joins TRBV29-1 and TRBJ1-2, with D possibly matching TRBD1 (5 bases). Trimming took off 6 bases at V and 2 bases at J, with 13 bases between the two ends. This CDR3 comprises 13 residues. The germline CDR1 and CDR2 sequences are SQVTM and ANQGSEA.